This is a list of T cell receptor beta chains from one sample in a study of neurological immune-mediated disorders. TCRdb analysed the 5' RACE reads with MiXCR anew, one entry per CDR3 protein. The sample lists some 83,000 distinct CDR3 sequences, 2.6% occurring once. The source material was PBMCs. The receptors shown here come from a woman younger than 45 with multiple sclerosis. Both conserved end residues are part of each CDR3. D genes are given only for firm matches. Clone size is given as once, few, many, or a class for an expanded clone.

size: many
J: TRBJ2-1
V: TRBV5-1
D: TRBD2
length: 21
DNA: TGCGCCAGCAGCTTGGCGGGGGGGACTAGCGGGACCCAGAGCTCCTACAATGAGCAGTTCTTC
CDR3: CASSLAGGTSGTQSSYNEQFF

size: many
J: TRBJ1-1
V: TRBV20-1
D: NA
length: 12
DNA: TGCAGTGCCACCAGGGAGAACACTGAAGCTTTCTTT
CDR3: CSATRENTEAFF

size: many
J: TRBJ1-5
V: TRBV20-1
D: NA
length: 13
DNA: TGCAGTGCTAGAGTAGGAGGGAATCAGCCCCAGCATTTT
CDR3: CSARVGGNQPQHF

size: many
J: TRBJ1-2
V: TRBV2
D: NA
length: 12
DNA: TGTGCCAGCAGCGCCTCGGGACACGGCTACACCTTC
CDR3: CASSASGHGYTF

size: many
J: TRBJ2-1
V: TRBV3-1
D: TRBD2
length: 16
DNA: TGTGCCAGCAGCCCCAAACTAGCGGACTCCTACAATGAGCAGTTCTTC
CDR3: CASSPKLADSYNEQFF

size: many
J: TRBJ2-1
V: TRBV20-1
D: NA
length: 11
DNA: TGCAGTGCTAGGGCTCACAATGAGCAGTTCTTC
CDR3: CSARAHNEQFF

size: many
J: TRBJ2-2
V: TRBV4-3
D: NA
length: 16
DNA: TGCGCCAGCAGCCAAGACCAGGGTTACAACACCGGGGAGCTGTTTTTT
CDR3: CASSQDQGYNTGELFF

size: many
J: TRBJ1-4
V: TRBV20-1
D: NA
length: 14
DNA: TGCAGTGCTAGAGATCGAACGGGTGGTCCGAAACTGTTTTTT
CDR3: CSARDRTGGPKLFF

size: many
J: TRBJ1-5
V: TRBV20-1
D: NA
length: 13
DNA: TGCAGTGTCACAGGGATGCGGAATCAGCCCCAGCATTTT
CDR3: CSVTGMRNQPQHF

size: many
J: TRBJ2-3
V: TRBV20-1
D: NA
length: 13
DNA: TGCAGTGCCCTTAGCGGAAACACAGATACGCAGTATTTT
CDR3: CSALSGNTDTQYF

size: many
J: TRBJ2-2
V: TRBV5-1
D: NA
length: 19
DNA: TGCGCCAGCAGCTTTCGGGTTAGCGTCGGAGTAATGAACACCGGGGAGCTGTTTTTT
CDR3: CASSFRVSVGVMNTGELFF

size: many
J: TRBJ2-1
V: TRBV7-2
D: NA
length: 13
DNA: TGTGCCAGCAGCTCGGGGCCAGGGAGAGAGCAGTTCTTC
CDR3: CASSSGPGREQFF

size: many
J: TRBJ2-5
V: TRBV7-2
D: TRBD2
length: 14
DNA: TGTGCCAGCAGTCCGGGACTAGCGGAAGAGACCCAGTACTTC
CDR3: CASSPGLAEETQYF

size: many
J: TRBJ2-3
V: TRBV4-3
D: TRBD2
length: 17
DNA: TGCGCCAGCAGCCAACCTCCGGGACTAGCGGGAGCAGATACGCAGTATTTT
CDR3: CASSQPPGLAGADTQYF

size: many
J: TRBJ2-5
V: TRBV25-1
D: NA
length: 12
DNA: TGTGCCAGCAGTGACCCCCCCGGGGCCCAGTACTTC
CDR3: CASSDPPGAQYF